One and the same sample provided the 29 T cell receptor beta chains below, sequenced in a study of cytomegalovirus exposure and HLA in healthy donors. This PCR relied on a set of 60 Vbeta primers and 13 Jbeta primers. Profiling relied on immunoSEQ multiplex PCR, and the TCRdb table lists in-frame clones only, not all of them. The table includes roughly 180,000 clones, around 82% detected once. The sample was PBMCs. The origin of the receptors is a woman aged 25-40 years in good health and CMV-seropositive.

The chain recombines TRBV12-1 with TRBJ2-1; the DNA was not compared with TRBD2, the D call given in the table. TRBV12-1 is given as a pseudogene. This CDR3 region has 12 residues. CDR3 nucleotide sequence: TGTGCCAGCAGCTTAAGAGTTGATGAGCAGTTCTTC. Translating it yields CASSLRVDEQFF.

This chain links TRBV27 with TRBJ2-5; 9 nucleotides line up with TRBD2. The CDR3 extends over 17 amino acids. Trimming removed 0 bases from V and 3 bases from J; junction bases left unmatched: 8. Germline V gene sequence: CDR1 MNHEY, CDR2 SMNVEV (reference sequence). CDR3: CASSLSPSGDPKETQYF. In DNA form, the CDR3 reads TGTGCCAGCAGTTTATCACCTAGCGGGGACCCTAAAGAGACCCAGTACTTC.

This chain joins TRBV4-2 and TRBJ2-5, with a possible D match to TRBD1 (6 bases). Trimming cost V 4 bases and J 4 bases, with 16 bases left between them. Germline CDR1 is LGHNA and CDR2 is YNFKEQ. This CDR3 region has 15 residues. CDR3 in DNA: TGTGCCAGCAGCCCAGGACAGAGCCTCTTAGAGACCCAGTACTTC. It encodes CASSPGQSLLETQYF.

This clone was observed a single time. The V call is TRBV30, the J call TRBJ2-3; 8 positions agree with TRBD1. The CDR3 runs to 16 residues. With V trimmed by 3 bases and J by 6 bases, 14 bases remained unmatched. Germline V gives CDR1 GTSNPN, CDR2 SVGIG (reference sequence). The CDR3 protein is CAWRGGRQGYEDTQYF. In DNA form, the CDR3 reads TGTGCCTGGAGAGGGGGTAGACAGGGGTACGAGGATACGCAGTATTTT.

CDR3 in amino acids: CASGGGATDTQYF. For the CDR3, the DNA is TGTGCCAGCGGCGGGGGGGCTACAGATACGCAGTATTTT. The V and J genes are TRBV19 and TRBJ2-3; 9 positions match TRBD2. Losses at the gene ends were 9 bases for V and 3 bases for J; bases not matched to a gene: 4. This CDR3 contains 13 residues. From germline, CDR1 is LNHDA and CDR2 SQIVND (reference sequence).

The CDR3 reads CASSPSEGSADTQYF. The DNA for the CDR3 is TGTGCCAGCTCACCTTCGGAGGGTAGTGCAGATACGCAGTATTTT. This chain connects TRBV18 to TRBJ2-3, with D possibly matching TRBD2 (6 bases). The CDR3 length is 15 residues. Germline lookup yields CDR1 KGHSH and CDR2 LQKENI. Trimming cost V 3 bases and J 4 bases, with 14 bases left between them.

This chain connects TRBV19 to TRBJ2-1; 7 bases are shared with TRBD1. This CDR3 has 14 residues. Germline V CDR1 and CDR2: LNHDA, SQIVND (reference sequence). Trimming removed 4 bases from V and 4 bases from J; junction bases left unmatched: 4. The CDR3 region is CASSTTQGYNEQFF. The CDR3 region has the DNA TGTGCCAGTAGTACCACACAGGGGTACAATGAGCAGTTCTTC. The entire variable domain, with the rest obtained from reference TRBV19 and TRBJ2-1, is as follows: DGGITQSPKYLFRKEGQNVTLSCEQNLNHDAMYWYRQDPGQGLRLIYYSQIVNDFQKGDIAEGYSVSREKKESFPLTVTSAQKNPTAFYLCASSTTQGYNEQFFGPGTRLTVL.

This chain uses TRBV7-8 with TRBJ2-3, with D unclear. The CDR3 is 14 amino acids. Germline V CDR1 and CDR2: SGHVS, FQNEAQ. The V end was cut by 4 bases, the J end by 3 bases, with 11 bases between. The chain's CDR3 is CASSSIDITDTQYF. CDR3 nucleotides: TGTGCCAGCAGCTCCATTGACATTACAGATACGCAGTATTTT. The entire variable domain, with the rest obtained from reference TRBV7-8 and TRBJ2-3, is as follows: GAGVSQSPRYKVAKRGQDVALRCDPISGHVSLFWYQQALGQGPEFLTYFQNEAQLDKSGLPSDRFFAERPEGSVSTLKIQRTQQEDSAVYLCASSSIDITDTQYFGPGTRLTVL.

The chain is built from TRBV9 and TRBJ1-5; 7 nucleotides match TRBD1. The CDR3 is 15 residues long. V lost 4 bases, J lost 2 bases, and 6 bases stayed unmatched. Germline values: CDR1 SGDLS, CDR2 YYNGEE. CDR3 sequence: CASSPEGGGNQPQHF. DNA for the CDR3: TGTGCCAGCAGCCCAGAAGGGGGCGGCAATCAGCCCCAGCATTTT.

The chain uses TRBV7-2 and TRBJ2-5; 7 bases line up with TRBD2. V dropped 5 bases and J dropped 2; count of bases not matched to a gene: 11. CDR3 size: 16 residues. Per germline, CDR1 SGHTA and CDR2 FQGNSA. CDR3 DNA sequence: TGTGCCAGCAGCCTTACTGGGGGGGGGATACAAGAGACCCAGTACTTC. This codes for CASSLTGGGIQETQYF.

The chain has TRBV11-2 and TRBJ2-3; 7 bases are shared with TRBD2. The CDR3 extends over 16 amino acids. In germline, CDR1 is SGHAT, CDR2 FQNNGV. V was pared by 2 bases and J by 0 bases, with 5 bases of the junction left unmatched. DNA for the CDR3: TGTGCCAGCAGCTTACGCGCAGCGGGAAGCACAGATACGCAGTATTTT. It translates to CASSLRAAGSTDTQYF.

Concerning this clone: This same CDR3 is encoded by further DNA sequences in the sample. V gene TRBV7-2 combines with J gene TRBJ1-6; 8 nucleotides align to TRBD1. This CDR3 has 14 residues. The ends lost 5 bases at V and 7 bases at J; junction bases unmatched: 4. Germline CDR1 reads SGHTA; CDR2 reads FQGNSA. The CDR3: CASSLDRVNSPLHF. The DNA of the CDR3 is TGTGCCAGCAGCCTGGACAGGGTCAATTCACCCCTCCACTTT.

The V gene is TRBV7-2, the J gene TRBJ2-1; D might be TRBD1 (6 bases). V was shortened by 2 bases and J by 2 bases, with 10 bases between the two germline ends. CDR1 and CDR2 from the germline V gene are SGHTA and FQGNSA. This CDR3 has 15 residues. CDR3 nucleotides: TGTGCCAGCAGCTTACTACAGGGCCCCTACAATGAGCAGTTCTTC. This codes for CASSLLQGPYNEQFF.

The chain uses TRBV6-1 and TRBJ2-2; 9 bases are shared with TRBD1. V trimming: 6 bases; J trimming: 13 bases; junction bases outside the gene matches: 3. The CDR3 length is 11 residues. Germline V gene sequence: CDR1 MNHNS, CDR2 SASEGT. CDR3 region: CASSGTGRLFF. The DNA of the CDR3 is TGTGCCAGCAGCGGGACAGGGAGGCTGTTTTTT.

V and J are TRBV2 and TRBJ2-7; no reliable D call. V was trimmed by 6 bases and J by 3 bases, leaving 6 bases between them. The CDR3 extends over 11 amino acids. Germline assignment: CDR1 SNHLY and CDR2 FYNNEI. CDR3 region: CASSPVYEQYF. The CDR3 nucleotides are TGTGCCAGCAGCCCCGTCTACGAGCAGTACTTC.

This sequence joins TRBV27 and TRBJ2-7; 8 nucleotides line up with TRBD1. The CDR3 is made up of 15 amino acids. The ends lost 5 bases at V and 2 bases at J; junction bases unmatched: 8. Germline CDR1 reads MNHEY; CDR2 reads SMNVEV (reference sequence). The CDR3 nucleotides are TGTGCCAGCAGTCCCGGACAGGGAGGACCCTACGAGCAGTACTTC. Encoded protein: CASSPGQGGPYEQYF.

The chain links TRBV6-5 to TRBJ1-2, with TRBD1 as a possible D gene (6 bases). The CDR3 sequence is 15 residues long. The V end was cut by 6 bases, the J end by 4 bases, with 18 bases between. Germline V CDR1 and CDR2: MNHEY, SVGAGI. In nucleotides, the CDR3 is TGTGCCAGCAGGGACCCGGGGGGCCCTTTCTATGGCTACACCTTC. Residues: CASRDPGGPFYGYTF.

V and J are TRBV2 and TRBJ1-6, with D uncertain. Trimming cost V 11 bases and J 0 bases, with 8 bases left between them. The germline V gene encodes CDR1 SNHLY and CDR2 FYNNEI. The CDR3 has 13 amino acids. Here the CDR3 reads CAARGSYNSPLHF. In nucleotides, the CDR3 is TGTGCCGCCAGAGGCTCCTATAATTCACCCCTCCACTTT.

The V call is TRBV7-6, the J call TRBJ1-3; possible D gene TRBD1, 6 bases. Trimming pared 5 bases from V and 2 bases from J, leaving 13 bases between. The germline V gene has CDR1 SGHVS and CDR2 FNYEAQ. The length of the CDR3 is 15 residues. In nucleotides, the CDR3 is TGTGCCAGCAGCACGACCGGGGACACTGGAAACACCATATATTTT. Its protein is CASSTTGDTGNTIYF.

The chain links TRBV6-6 to TRBJ2-3; 11 nucleotides match TRBD2. V lost 6 bases and J lost 5; bases outside the gene matches: 10. The germline gives CDR1 MNHNY, CDR2 SVGAGI (reference sequence). CDR3 length: 16 amino acids. CDR3 nucleotides: TGTGCCAGCAGCAGATTAGCGGGGGGGCGGGAAGATACGCAGTATTTT. It encodes CASSRLAGGREDTQYF.

The chain recombines TRBV27 with TRBJ2-7; 12 nucleotides line up with TRBD2. V lost 6 bases to trimming and J lost 2 bases; unmatched junction nucleotides: 5. This CDR3 spans 15 amino acids. Germline V lookup: CDR1 MNHEY, CDR2 SMNVEV (reference sequence). The CDR3 nucleotides are TGTGCCAGCAGCACACTAGCGGGGGGAACCTACGAGCAGTACTTC. Protein product: CASSTLAGGTYEQYF.

This chain uses TRBV5-1 with TRBJ2-7; TRBD2 might be the D (7 bases). The CDR3 totals 14 residues. With 4 bases removed from V and 3 bases from J, the gap between germline ends came to 14 bases. Germline CDR1 SGHRS, CDR2 YFSETQ. CDR3 in amino acids: CASSRGGGNYEQYF. In nucleotides, the CDR3 is TGCGCCAGCAGCAGGGGAGGGGGGAACTACGAGCAGTACTTC.

This clone was detected a few times. The chain has TRBV10-3 and TRBJ1-1; D perhaps matches TRBD1 (5 bases). V was trimmed by 6 bases and J by 1 base, leaving 12 bases between them. CDR3 size: 14 residues. Germline-derived CDR1 and CDR2 are ENHRY and SYGVKD. The CDR3 region is CAIRGLDRNTEAFF. In DNA, the CDR3 is TGTGCCATCAGGGGCCTCGACAGGAACACTGAAGCTTTCTTT.

This chain uses TRBV5-8 with TRBJ2-1; D not resolved. The CDR3 loop spans 16 amino acids. Per the germline V gene, CDR1 is SGHTS and CDR2 is YDEGEE. V dropped 0 bases and J dropped 2 bases, with 12 bases sitting between them. In DNA form, the CDR3 reads TGTGCCAGCAGCTTGGTTCTGGGCCAAACCTACAATGAGCAGTTCTTC. This codes for CASSLVLGQTYNEQFF.

The chain couples TRBV15 to TRBJ2-3; TRBD1 agrees at 10 bases. Looked up from germline, CDR1 is LNHNV and CDR2 is YYDKDF (reference sequence). This CDR3 is 16 amino acids long. V dropped 0 bases and J dropped 1; count of bases not matched to a gene: 1. CDR3 sequence reads: CATSREGTGGTDTQYF. DNA for the CDR3: TGTGCCACCAGCAGAGAAGGGACAGGGGGCACAGATACGCAGTATTTT.

V gene TRBV5-4 combines with J gene TRBJ1-1, with 9 bases fitting TRBD1. V lost 0 bases to trimming and J lost 4 bases; unmatched junction nucleotides: 4. Germline V lookup: CDR1 SGHNT, CDR2 YYREEE (reference sequence). This CDR3 is built from 15 residues. The CDR3 is CASSLAQGASTEAFF. CDR3 coding DNA: TGTGCCAGCAGCTTGGCACAGGGGGCGAGCACTGAAGCTTTCTTT.

The chain joins TRBV18 to TRBJ2-3; D unclear. The ends were cut back, 1 base at V and 1 base at J, with 6 bases in the middle. Germline V gives CDR1 KGHSH, CDR2 LQKENI. The CDR3 contains 14 residues. The CDR3 sequence is CASSPQQRTDTQYF. CDR3 DNA: TGTGCCAGCTCACCACAACAGCGCACAGATACGCAGTATTTT.

This rearrangement joins TRBV5-1 to TRBJ2-3; D ambiguous. Looked up from germline, CDR1 is SGHRS and CDR2 is YFSETQ. V was pared by 3 bases and J by 2 bases, with 7 bases between. This CDR3 contains 13 residues. CDR3 bases: TGCGCCAGCAGCTCCCCCTACACAGATACGCAGTATTTT. Translation: CASSSPYTDTQYF.

J is TRBJ2-3 and V is TRBV5-1; TRBD2 matches 11 bases. V gave up 6 bases and J gave up 4 bases; unmatched junction bases: 4. The CDR3 sequence is 14 residues long. Germline CDR1 and CDR2: SGHRS and YFSETQ. CDR3 nucleotides: TGCGCCAGCAAGACTAGCGGGGTGGCAGATACGCAGTATTTT. Its protein product is CASKTSGVADTQYF. The variable domain in full, with the rest retrieved from reference TRBV5-1 and TRBJ2-3, is KAGVTQTPRYLIKTRGQQVTLSCSPISGHRSVSWYQQTPGQGLQFLFEYFSETQRNKGNFPGRFSGRQFSNSRSEMNVSTLELGDSALYLCASKTSGVADTQYFGPGTRLTVL.